These 5 T cell receptor beta chains came from one sample sequenced in a study of blood T cell repertoires in COVID-19. TCRdb's table, derived via immunoSEQ multiplex PCR, lists solely in-frame clones and lacks some. In the table there are about 80,000 clones, around four fifths of which are singletons. Sequencing was performed on peripheral blood. These receptors originate from a man of 80 years or more with active or convalescent COVID-19.

The rearrangement uses TRBV11-2 and TRBJ2-6; the match to TRBD1 covers 8 bases. Trimming at V came to 2 bases and at J to 1 base, leaving 7 bases not matched to a gene. Germline CDR1 SGHAT, CDR2 FQNNGV. The CDR3 spans 18 residues. The CDR3 nucleotides read TGTGCCAGCAGCTTATCAAGTGACAGGGGATCTGGGGCCAACGTCCTGACTTTC. This sequence encodes CASSLSSDRGSGANVLTF.

The rearrangement links TRBV30 to TRBJ1-6, with D unclear. The V gene's germline CDR1 is GTSNPN and CDR2 SVGIG (reference sequence). This CDR3 has 14 amino acids. The V end lost 0 bases, the J end lost 10 bases, and 13 bases lay between the germline ends. The CDR3 nucleotides are TGTGCCTGGAGTGTGGACCTAACGGGATCACCCCTCCACTTT. This codes for CAWSVDLTGSPLHF.

The chain carries TRBV14 and TRBJ2-1; 7 bases map to TRBD1. Trimming cost V 0 bases and J 3 bases; bases outside gene matches: 8. There are 17 residues in the CDR3. The germline V gene encodes CDR1 SGHDN and CDR2 FVKESK. The CDR3 DNA reads TGTGCCAGCAGCCAAGATCGGGACAGCTATCTCTACAATGAGCAGTTCTTC. This gives the protein CASSQDRDSYLYNEQFF.

The chain has TRBV19 and TRBJ1-1; D might be TRBD1 (6 bases). Trimming removed 6 bases from V and 5 bases from J, with 22 bases in between. Germline V gene lookup returns CDR1 LNHDA and CDR2 SQIVND (reference sequence). The length of the CDR3 is 16 residues. CDR3 DNA: TGTGCCAGTAGAGGGGGACCGAGGGGTAGGGAAACTGAAGCTTTCTTT. Translated, it gives CASRGGPRGRETEAFF.

The chain carries TRBV29-1 and TRBJ2-1, with TRBD1 matching 9 bases. Germline V gene lookup returns CDR1 SQVTM and CDR2 ANQGSEA. J was trimmed by 13 bases and V by 0 bases; bases with no gene match: 13. CDR3 length equals 15 residues. CDR3 DNA: TGCAGCGTTGAAGACCGGGACAGGGTATTAACTCAACAGTTCTTC. It encodes CSVEDRDRVLTQQFF.